These 30 T cell receptor beta chains originate from one sample sequenced in a study of T-cell reconstitution after alpha-beta-depleted transplantation in children. The authors prepared the TCRbeta library with unique molecular identifiers. TCRdb independently ran MiXCR on the PCR reads; one entry per CDR3 protein. The table lists about 980,000 distinct CDR3 sequences, roughly 29% of them singletons. The source was PBMCs, mostly from graft donor cells, collected 360 days after TCRalphabeta/CD19-depleted stem cell transplant. These receptors were collected from a boy younger than two who had a stem cell transplant for SCID, so the T cells may come from the graft donor.

This chain uses TRBV5-1 with TRBJ2-5, with D possibly matching TRBD2 (6 bases). The CDR3 length is 16 residues. Per the germline V gene, CDR1 is SGHRS and CDR2 is YFSETQ. The V end was cut by 0 bases, the J end by 2 bases, with 14 bases between. As DNA, the CDR3 is TGCGCCAGCAGCTTGGGGGGCCTTAGCGGACAAGAGACCCAGTACTTC. The encoded protein is CASSLGGLSGQETQYF.

This chain links TRBV2 with TRBJ2-4; D is uncertain. Germline-derived CDR1 and CDR2 are SNHLY and FYNNEI. This CDR3 has 13 amino acids. Trimming stripped 6 bases from V and 0 bases from J, with 6 bases between. Here the CDR3 reads CASRTLAKNIQYF. In nucleotides, the CDR3 is TGTGCCAGCAGGACTCTAGCCAAAAACATTCAGTACTTC. Full variable domain (missing parts from reference TRBV2 and TRBJ2-4): EPEVTQTPSHQVTQMGQEVILRCVPISNHLYFYWYRQILGQKVEFLVSFYNNEISEKSEIFDDQFSVERPDGSNFTLKIRSTKLEDSAMYFCASRTLAKNIQYFGAGTRLSVL.

J is TRBJ2-5 and V is TRBV12-3 or TRBV12-4; 9 nucleotides align to TRBD1. This CDR3 has 17 amino acids. V lost 4 bases, J lost 0 bases, and 9 bases stayed unmatched. The CDR3 bases are TGTGCCAGCAGTTGGGGACAGGGTTGGTCTGACCAAGAGACCCAGTACTTC. Its protein product is CASSWGQGWSDQETQYF.

This clonotype appeared a single time. This chain connects TRBV7-9 to TRBJ1-1; 8 positions agree with TRBD1. After removal of 5 bases from V and 5 bases from J, the junction contained 10 bases not matched to a gene. Germline V CDR1 and CDR2: SEHNR, FQNEAQ (reference sequence). The CDR3 length is 15 residues. The DNA for the CDR3 is TGTGCCAGCAGCCCCCCATTGACAGGGGAGACTGAAGCTTTCTTT. Translating it yields CASSPPLTGETEAFF.

In this sample, this clonotype turned up a few times. The CDR3 reads CASSSPPGGHISYEQYF. The DNA for the CDR3 is TGTGCCAGCAGCTCCCCTCCAGGGGGGCACATCTCCTACGAGCAGTACTTC. This rearrangement joins TRBV7-6 to TRBJ2-7, with D tentatively TRBD1 (7 bases). Trimming removed 4 bases at V and 0 bases at J, with 19 bases between. Germline CDR1 SGHVS, CDR2 FNYEAQ. This CDR3 is 17 amino acids long.

This clonotype was seen ten or more times. The genes are TRBV25-1 and TRBJ2-3, with D possibly being TRBD2 (5 bases). Germline CDR1 MGHDK, CDR2 SYGVNS. V lost 6 bases and J 0 bases, leaving 10 bases between the germline ends. This CDR3 comprises 14 residues. CDR3 loop: CASSGSESTDTQYF. CDR3 nucleotides: TGTGCCAGCAGCGGTAGCGAAAGCACAGATACGCAGTATTTT.

The CDR3 reads CASSQGRLAGVDTQYF. The CDR3 DNA sequence: TGTGCCAGCAGCCAAGGGAGACTAGCGGGGGTAGATACGCAGTATTTT. The V gene is TRBV3-1, the J gene TRBJ2-3, with 12 bases that match TRBD2. CDR1 LGHDT and CDR2 YNNKEL come from the germline V gene (reference sequence). The CDR3 runs 16 residues. V lost 1 base to trimming and J lost 5 bases; unmatched junction nucleotides: 4.

This clonotype was seen a few times. The chain carries TRBV12-3 or TRBV12-4 and TRBJ2-5; D may be TRBD2 (5 bases). There are 13 residues in the CDR3. Trimming pared 8 bases from V and 3 bases from J, leaving 13 bases between. The CDR3 DNA sequence: TGTGCCAGCGGCCGTTGGCGGGAAGAGACCCAGTACTTC. This encodes CASGRWREETQYF.

This clonotype was seen ten or more times. The gene calls are TRBV10-3 and TRBJ2-1; 9 positions agree with TRBD2. Germline loops: CDR1 ENHRY, CDR2 SYGVKD. This CDR3 has 16 residues. J lost 0 bases, V lost 6 bases, and 6 bases had no gene match. CDR3 in amino acids: CAIRNSGGPSYNEQFF. The DNA of the CDR3 is TGTGCCATCAGAAATAGCGGGGGCCCCTCCTACAATGAGCAGTTCTTC.

The V and J genes are TRBV30 and TRBJ1-1, with D unclear. V lost 3 bases to trimming and J lost 0 bases, with 17 bases between them. CDR1 is GTSNPN and CDR2 is SVGIG in the germline V gene (reference sequence). The CDR3 runs 16 residues. The CDR3 region has the DNA TGTGCCTGGAGAGGAATATTTATTTCACTGAACACTGAAGCTTTCTTT. It is translated as CAWRGIFISLNTEAFF. Full variable domain (rest looked up from reference TRBV30 and TRBJ1-1): SQTIHQWPATLVQPVGSPLSLECTVEGTSNPNLYWYRQAAGRGLQLLFYSVGIGQISSEVPQNLSASRPQDRQFILSSKKLLLSDSGFYLCAWRGIFISLNTEAFFGQGTRLTVV.

This clonotype was recorded a few times. V gene TRBV5-1 combines with J gene TRBJ1-1; possibly TRBD1 for D (5 bases). The length of the CDR3 is 15 residues. Germline lookup yields CDR1 SGHRS and CDR2 YFSETQ. Trimming pared 3 bases from V and 5 bases from J, leaving 17 bases between. The CDR3 nucleotides read TGCGCCAGCAGCTCCGAAGGAGGGAGGGGAACTGAAGCTTTCTTT. Translating gives CASSSEGGRGTEAFF.

The chain couples TRBV6-5 to TRBJ2-1; TRBD2 matches at 8 bases. The CDR3 covers 16 residues. V shed 4 bases, J shed 2 bases, and the junction held 7 bases outside the gene matches. Germline loops: CDR1 MNHEY, CDR2 SVGAGI. For the CDR3, the DNA is TGTGCCAGCAGTTTACGAGCGGGGGCCCCCTACAATGAGCAGTTCTTC. Its protein is CASSLRAGAPYNEQFF.

This clonotype has more than one count but fewer than ten. The chain employs TRBV27 and TRBJ1-2; 9 bases map to TRBD1. J was trimmed by 6 bases and V by 3 bases; bases with no gene match: 8. The CDR3 is 15 amino acids. CDR1 and CDR2 (germline): MNHEY, SMNVEV (reference sequence). The CDR3 sequence: CASSFTGDRADGYTF. The CDR3 coding sequence is TGTGCCAGCAGTTTTACCGGGGACAGGGCTGATGGCTACACCTTC.

The gene calls are TRBV12-3 or TRBV12-4 and TRBJ1-1; D ambiguous. The CDR3 loop spans 15 amino acids. The germline V and J ends were trimmed by 8 bases and 2 bases, with 18 bases remaining between them. In nucleotides, the CDR3 is TGTGCCAGCGGCCCTTCTGGACGGCTAAACACTGAAGCTTTCTTT. Its protein product is CASGPSGRLNTEAFF.

This clonotype showed up just a few times. V is TRBV5-4 and J is TRBJ2-1; 12 bases align to TRBD2. The CDR3 length is 16 residues. Trimming cost V 4 bases and J 6 bases; bases outside gene matches: 8. CDR1 is SGHNT, CDR2 YYREEE, per germline (reference sequence). CDR3 in amino acids: CASSPMLAGGSNEQFF. CDR3 nucleotide sequence: TGTGCCAGCAGCCCAATGCTAGCGGGGGGGTCCAATGAGCAGTTCTTC.

The chain employs TRBV12-3 or TRBV12-4 and TRBJ1-5, with 8 nucleotides matching TRBD1. The ends lost 6 bases at V and 7 bases at J; junction bases unmatched: 8. The CDR3 extends over 14 amino acids. The CDR3 loop reads CASSSTGERQPQHF. CDR3 nucleotide sequence: TGTGCCAGCAGCTCGACAGGGGAGAGACAGCCCCAGCATTTT.

This clonotype was detected only a few times. The CDR3 DNA reads TGTGCCAGCAACCTGGGGACAGCCGCGAACACCGGGGAGCTGTTTTTT. This codes for CASNLGTAANTGELFF. This chain connects TRBV12-3 or TRBV12-4 to TRBJ2-2; 7 bases are a match to TRBD1. Losses at the gene ends were 7 bases for V and 0 bases for J; bases not matched to a gene: 8. This CDR3 region has 16 residues.

V gene TRBV12-3 or TRBV12-4 combines with J gene TRBJ1-1; no reliable D call. The CDR3 has 14 residues. V was cut by 6 bases and J by 0 bases, with 11 bases left in between. CDR3 coding DNA: TGTGCCAGCAGCGACCCTGTAATGAACACTGAAGCTTTCTTT. This gives the protein CASSDPVMNTEAFF.

The chain employs TRBV12-3 or TRBV12-4 and TRBJ2-5; 7 positions agree with TRBD1. J was trimmed by 3 bases and V by 6 bases; bases with no gene match: 13. This CDR3 contains 16 residues. CDR3 in DNA: TGTGCCAGCAGCAGAGGGGGCATTTTGTACAAAGAGACCCAGTACTTC. It yields the protein CASSRGGILYKETQYF.

The chain links TRBV6-5 to TRBJ2-3; D possibly uses TRBD1 or TRBD2 (6 bases each). The V gene lost 0 bases and the J gene lost 10 bases, with 14 bases spanning the gap. This CDR3 is built from 14 residues. The germline CDR1 and CDR2 sequences are MNHEY and SVGAGI. The CDR3 coding sequence is TGTGCCAGCAGTTACTCGGGGGGCGCCCGGTCGCAGTATTTT. This gives the protein CASSYSGGARSQYF.

J is TRBJ2-3 and V is TRBV4-2; the D is unclear. Germline values: CDR1 LGHNA, CDR2 YNFKEQ. The ends were cut back, 0 bases at V and 5 bases at J, with 6 bases in the middle. The CDR3 contains 13 residues. This CDR3 reads CASSQEWVDTQYF. The CDR3 nucleotides read TGTGCCAGCAGCCAAGAATGGGTAGATACGCAGTATTTT.

This clonotype has just a few counts. The V call is TRBV5-1, the J call TRBJ2-4; no clear D gene. V was shortened by 0 bases and J by 1 base, with 11 bases between the two germline ends. Germline V gene data show CDR1 as SGHRS and CDR2 as YFSETQ. The CDR3 consists of 16 residues. The CDR3 DNA reads as TGCGCCAGCAGCTTGGAAGTCGCTGCGGCCAAAAACATTCAGTACTTC. Protein product: CASSLEVAAAKNIQYF.

V and J are TRBV20-1 and TRBJ2-2, with D unclear. V was shortened by 5 bases and J by 6 bases, with 10 bases between the two germline ends. The CDR3 contains 12 residues. CDR1 DFQATT and CDR2 SNEGSKA come from the germline V gene (reference sequence). In DNA form, the CDR3 reads TGCAGTGCTCCCCGACACTCCGGGGAGCTGTTTTTT. This translates into CSAPRHSGELFF.

As regards this clonotype: At one of its ends the junction is not consistent with the germline gene, which may arise from a read error. V gene TRBV4-1 combines with J gene TRBJ2-1, with 10 bases that match TRBD1. The CDR3 sequence is 20 residues long. Per germline, CDR1 MGHRA and CDR2 YSYEKL. The CDR3 region has the DNA TGCGCCAGCAGCCAAGGGCGGTTTGAGGCCGGGACAGGGGCCTACAATGAGCAGATCTTC. Protein product: CASSQGRFEAGTGAYNEQIF.

This clonotype was counted between two and nine times. J is TRBJ1-2 and V is TRBV20-1; 7 bases are shared with TRBD1. From germline, CDR1 is DFQATT and CDR2 SNEGSKA (reference sequence). CDR3 length: 15 amino acids. V lost 3 bases and J lost 5; bases outside the gene matches: 12. The CDR3 nucleotides are TGCAGTGCTAGTCGGCCCACAGGGGACCTATATGGCTACACCTTC. It is translated as CSASRPTGDLYGYTF.

The table lists this clonotype with a few counts. J is TRBJ2-3 and V is TRBV10-3; possibly TRBD1 for D (6 bases). Germline V lookup: CDR1 ENHRY, CDR2 SYGVKD. The CDR3 has 17 residues. With 1 base removed from V and 0 bases from J, the gap between germline ends came to 14 bases. CDR3 bases: TGTGCCATCAGTGAGTGGCGCAGGGGAGCTAGCACAGATACGCAGTATTTT. Encoded protein: CAISEWRRGASTDTQYF.

The chain employs TRBV9 and TRBJ1-1; tentatively, D is TRBD1 (5 bases). Trimming pared 0 bases from V and 5 bases from J, leaving 17 bases between. The CDR3 is made up of 16 amino acids. Germline CDR1 and CDR2: SGDLS and YYNGEE. DNA for the CDR3: TGTGCCAGCAGCGTAGACCCGAGGGGAGGCGTGACTGAAGCTTTCTTT. Translated, it gives CASSVDPRGGVTEAFF.

This chain links TRBV20-1 with TRBJ2-3, with 15 bases lining up with TRBD2. Germline loops: CDR1 DFQATT, CDR2 SNEGSKA (reference sequence). The CDR3 covers 13 residues. The chain's CDR3 is CSGTSGGRDTQYF. CDR3 nucleotides: TGCAGCGGGACTAGCGGGGGGCGAGATACGCAGTATTTT.

This chain links TRBV3-1 with TRBJ2-5; D ambiguous. Looked up from germline, CDR1 is LGHDT and CDR2 is YNNKEL (reference sequence). V lost 2 bases to trimming and J lost 5 bases, with 15 bases between them. The CDR3 runs 15 residues. CDR3 coding DNA: TGTGCCAGCAGCCAATGGCCAACGAGTGGGGAGACCCAGTACTTC. Protein product: CASSQWPTSGETQYF.

The genes are TRBV7-9 and TRBJ2-3; no reliable D call. The CDR3 has 16 residues. Trimming left V 3 bases short and J 3 bases short, with 16 bases between. Germline V gives CDR1 SEHNR, CDR2 FQNEAQ (reference sequence). CDR3 nucleotides: TGTGCCAGCAGCTTGCCTGGGAACCGTAAGACAGATACGCAGTATTTT. Translating it yields CASSLPGNRKTDTQYF.